Listed below are T cell receptor beta chains from one sample, sequenced in a study of CD8+ T cells in alopecia areata. Sequencing used immunoSEQ multiplex PCR; TCRdb keeps in-frame clones, though not all of them. The table lists approximately 140,000 clones, approximately 87% of them singletons. Sequences were derived from CD8+ T cells sorted from blood, sampled at week 0. The receptors were sampled from a human donor with alopecia areata. The CDR3 runs from the conserved cysteine through the conserved F or W. Each record gives: CDR3 length, D gene, V gene, J gene, clone size, CDR3 DNA, CDR3 protein. A D gene is named only where the DNA matches it firmly. A clone size is listed for some rows: how often the clone was seen (once, few, many), or a class if it is expanded.

len: 15
d_gene: -
v_gene: TRBV5-1
j_gene: TRBJ2-7
abundance: -
CDR3nt: TGCGCCAGCAGCTTCGACATGCCGAGCCGATACGAGCAGTACTTC
CDR3aa: CASSFDMPSRYEQYF

len: 16
d_gene: TRBD2
v_gene: TRBV5-6
j_gene: TRBJ2-3
abundance: -
CDR3nt: TGTGCCAGCAGCTTGGCCTTGCGGGGGGCCGAAGATACGCAGTATTTT
CDR3aa: CASSLALRGAEDTQYF

len: 15
d_gene: -
v_gene: TRBV2
j_gene: TRBJ2-6
abundance: -
CDR3nt: TGTGCCAGCAGTGATGGGGTTTCTGGGGCCAACGTCCTGACTTTC
CDR3aa: CASSDGVSGANVLTF

len: 16
d_gene: TRBD1
v_gene: TRBV7-6
j_gene: TRBJ2-7
abundance: few
CDR3nt: TGTGCCAGCAGCCCGAGTAGGACAGGGCCGTCCTACGAGCAGTACTTC
CDR3aa: CASSPSRTGPSYEQYF

len: 14
d_gene: -
v_gene: TRBV19
j_gene: TRBJ2-6
abundance: -
CDR3nt: TGTGCCAGTCCGGGGCTTGGCGGGGCCAACGTCCTGACTTTC
CDR3aa: CASPGLGGANVLTF

len: 13
d_gene: -
v_gene: TRBV19
j_gene: TRBJ2-3
abundance: -
CDR3nt: TGTGCCACCTCCGACGACGTTTCAGATACGCAGTATTTT
CDR3aa: CATSDDVSDTQYF

len: 11
d_gene: -
v_gene: TRBV5-1
j_gene: TRBJ2-1
abundance: -
CDR3nt: TGCGCCAGCAGCTTGGGAGTTGAGCAGTTCTTC
CDR3aa: CASSLGVEQFF

len: 13
d_gene: -
v_gene: TRBV27
j_gene: TRBJ2-7
abundance: -
CDR3nt: TGTGCCAGCAGTCGCGGACAGCCCTACGAGCAGTACTTC
CDR3aa: CASSRGQPYEQYF

len: 11
d_gene: -
v_gene: TRBV6-1
j_gene: TRBJ1-5
abundance: -
CDR3nt: TGTGCCAGCAGTGAGGTTCAGCCCCAGCATTTT
CDR3aa: CASSEVQPQHF

len: 16
d_gene: -
v_gene: TRBV4-2
j_gene: TRBJ2-6
abundance: -
CDR3nt: TGTGCCAGCAGCCAAGATAGCAGCTCTGGGGCCAACGTCCTGACTTTC
CDR3aa: CASSQDSSSGANVLTF

len: 15
d_gene: -
v_gene: TRBV11-2
j_gene: TRBJ2-4
abundance: -
CDR3nt: TGTGCCAGCAGCTCAGGGGCCAGAGCCAAAAACATTCAGTACTTC
CDR3aa: CASSSGARAKNIQYF

len: 12
d_gene: -
v_gene: TRBV5-1
j_gene: TRBJ1-1
abundance: -
CDR3nt: TGCGCCAGCAGGAGGTCTGAACGGGAAGCTTTCTTT
CDR3aa: CASRRSEREAFF

len: 12
d_gene: -
v_gene: TRBV6-6
j_gene: TRBJ2-3
abundance: -
CDR3nt: TGTGCCAGCAGTAAAGAAGCAGATACGCAGTATTTT
CDR3aa: CASSKEADTQYF

len: 13
d_gene: TRBD1
v_gene: TRBV6-5
j_gene: TRBJ1-2
abundance: -
CDR3nt: TGTGCCAGCAGACCGACAGGGGCGGATGGCTACACCTTC
CDR3aa: CASRPTGADGYTF

len: 15
d_gene: TRBD1
v_gene: TRBV6-5
j_gene: TRBJ2-5
abundance: -
CDR3nt: TGTGCCAGCAGCAACCCTAAGGACAGGGGAGAGACCCAGTACTTC
CDR3aa: CASSNPKDRGETQYF

len: 16
d_gene: TRBD2
v_gene: TRBV29-1
j_gene: TRBJ2-3
abundance: few
CDR3nt: TGCAGCGAGATTAGCGGGGGGGGCCGGGGCACAGATACGCAGTATTTT
CDR3aa: CSEISGGGRGTDTQYF

len: 13
d_gene: -
v_gene: TRBV27
j_gene: TRBJ2-7
abundance: -
CDR3nt: TGTGCCAGCAGTTCCGGGGCCTCCTACGAGCAGTACTTC
CDR3aa: CASSSGASYEQYF

len: 14
d_gene: -
v_gene: TRBV19
j_gene: TRBJ1-1
abundance: -
CDR3nt: TGTGCCAGTACTATCGGTGAGACGAACACTGAAGCTTTCTTT
CDR3aa: CASTIGETNTEAFF

len: 14
d_gene: -
v_gene: TRBV5-5
j_gene: TRBJ1-5
abundance: -
CDR3nt: TGTGCCAGCAGCTTGGAAGGGCCACCTTTGCCCCAGCATTTT
CDR3aa: CASSLEGPPLPQHF

len: 16
d_gene: -
v_gene: TRBV27
j_gene: TRBJ2-7
abundance: -
CDR3nt: TGTGCCAGCAGCTACCTAGGGGGGGCCCCCCTATACGAGCAGTACTTC
CDR3aa: CASSYLGGAPLYEQYF

len: 15
d_gene: -
v_gene: TRBV29-1
j_gene: TRBJ2-2
abundance: -
CDR3nt: TGCAGCGTCCACGTCGGGGGTCCGGGCACCGGGGAGCTGTTTTTT
CDR3aa: CSVHVGGPGTGELFF

len: 11
d_gene: -
v_gene: TRBV2
j_gene: TRBJ2-7
abundance: -
CDR3nt: TGTGCCAGCAGTCCTCAATACGAGCAGTACTTC
CDR3aa: CASSPQYEQYF

len: 12
d_gene: -
v_gene: TRBV4-1
j_gene: TRBJ2-3
abundance: -
CDR3nt: TGCGCCAGCAGCCAAGACGGGAATACGCAGTATTTT
CDR3aa: CASSQDGNTQYF

len: 14
d_gene: -
v_gene: TRBV5-6
j_gene: TRBJ2-7
abundance: once
CDR3nt: TGTGCCAGCAGCCCCCTGGACGGGACCTACGAGCAGTACTTC
CDR3aa: CASSPLDGTYEQYF

len: 15
d_gene: TRBD1
v_gene: TRBV19
j_gene: TRBJ1-5
abundance: -
CDR3nt: TGTGCCAGTAGTATAAGACAGGGTGCAGGCCAGCCCCAGCATTTT
CDR3aa: CASSIRQGAGQPQHF

len: 14
d_gene: -
v_gene: TRBV6-5
j_gene: TRBJ2-1
abundance: -
CDR3nt: TGTGCCAGCAGTTACTCCGGATTTGGGGATGAGCAGTTCTTC
CDR3aa: CASSYSGFGDEQFF

len: 16
d_gene: -
v_gene: TRBV7-6
j_gene: TRBJ2-3
abundance: -
CDR3nt: TGTGCCAGCAGCTCCCCTAGGGGAGTAGTGACAGATACGCAGTATTTT
CDR3aa: CASSSPRGVVTDTQYF

len: 13
d_gene: TRBD1
v_gene: TRBV12-5
j_gene: TRBJ1-2
abundance: -
CDR3nt: TGTGCTAGTGGTCAGACAGGGTACTATGGCTACACCTTC
CDR3aa: CASGQTGYYGYTF

len: 15
d_gene: TRBD1
v_gene: TRBV19
j_gene: TRBJ1-5
abundance: -
CDR3nt: TGTGCCAGTAGTGATGACAGGGGTATGCATCAGCCCCAGCATTTT
CDR3aa: CASSDDRGMHQPQHF

len: 15
d_gene: -
v_gene: TRBV27
j_gene: TRBJ2-6
abundance: -
CDR3nt: TGTGCCAGCAGCCCAACCACTTCTGGGGCCAACGTCCTGACTTTC
CDR3aa: CASSPTTSGANVLTF

len: 12
d_gene: -
v_gene: TRBV5-4
j_gene: TRBJ2-2
abundance: -
CDR3nt: TGTGCCAGCATCGAAGCGGAAGGGGAGCTGTTTTTT
CDR3aa: CASIEAEGELFF

len: 15
d_gene: TRBD2
v_gene: TRBV6-6
j_gene: TRBJ2-1
abundance: -
CDR3nt: TGTGCCAGCAGTTACTTGGCTAGCGGGGGTAATGAGCAGTTCTTC
CDR3aa: CASSYLASGGNEQFF

len: 14
d_gene: -
v_gene: TRBV29-1
j_gene: TRBJ2-5
abundance: -
CDR3nt: TGCAGCGTTGAAGTTCCGGACAGCCAAGAGACCCAGTACTTC
CDR3aa: CSVEVPDSQETQYF

len: 14
d_gene: -
v_gene: TRBV30
j_gene: TRBJ2-7
abundance: -
CDR3nt: TGTGCCTGGAGTGTGCTGCCAAGTTTGTACGAGCAGTACTTC
CDR3aa: CAWSVLPSLYEQYF

len: 14
d_gene: TRBD2
v_gene: TRBV28
j_gene: TRBJ2-1
abundance: once
CDR3nt: TGTGCCAGCAGACCCCCGGGGGGTGACAATGAGCAGTTCTTC
CDR3aa: CASRPPGGDNEQFF

len: 13
d_gene: -
v_gene: TRBV30
j_gene: TRBJ1-3
abundance: -
CDR3nt: TGTGCCTGGGACACTACAAAAGGGGACACCATATATTTT
CDR3aa: CAWDTTKGDTIYF

len: 16
d_gene: TRBD1
v_gene: TRBV12-5
j_gene: TRBJ1-2
abundance: -
CDR3nt: TGTGCTAGCAAAATGGACAGGCGTTATTCTAACTATGGCTACACCTTC
CDR3aa: CASKMDRRYSNYGYTF

len: 16
d_gene: TRBD2
v_gene: TRBV13
j_gene: TRBJ2-1
abundance: -
CDR3nt: TGTGCCAGCAGCACTCGGGGCGGGGGTCTTTACAATGAGCAGTTCTTC
CDR3aa: CASSTRGGGLYNEQFF

len: 15
d_gene: -
v_gene: TRBV5-4
j_gene: TRBJ2-1
abundance: -
CDR3nt: TGTGCCAGCAGCTCTTCTAGCCTTGTAATCAATGAGCAGTTCTTC
CDR3aa: CASSSSSLVINEQFF

len: 14
d_gene: TRBD1
v_gene: TRBV10-3
j_gene: TRBJ1-5
abundance: -
CDR3nt: TGTGCCATCAGCCTGACAGGGGATGATCAGCCCCAGCATTTT
CDR3aa: CAISLTGDDQPQHF

len: 15
d_gene: TRBD2
v_gene: TRBV18
j_gene: TRBJ2-3
abundance: few
CDR3nt: TGTGCCAGCTCACCGACTAGCGGGGGCACAGATACGCAGTATTTT
CDR3aa: CASSPTSGGTDTQYF

len: 12
d_gene: -
v_gene: TRBV7-9
j_gene: TRBJ1-4
abundance: -
CDR3nt: TGTGCCAGCAGCTTGGGGGCCGAAAAACTGTTTTTT
CDR3aa: CASSLGAEKLFF

len: 16
d_gene: -
v_gene: TRBV7-8
j_gene: TRBJ2-3
abundance: -
CDR3nt: TGTGCCAGCAGCTTAGCTCCGTGGGGGTTCACAGATACGCAGTATTTT
CDR3aa: CASSLAPWGFTDTQYF

len: 14
d_gene: TRBD2
v_gene: TRBV2
j_gene: TRBJ2-1
abundance: -
CDR3nt: TGTGCCAGCCAGTGGGGGGAGGGCTACAATGAGCAGTTCTTC
CDR3aa: CASQWGEGYNEQFF

len: 15
d_gene: -
v_gene: TRBV7-8
j_gene: TRBJ2-1
abundance: -
CDR3nt: TGTGCCAGCAGCTTAGCCCCCTGGGAGTACAATGAGCAGTTCTTC
CDR3aa: CASSLAPWEYNEQFF

len: 14
d_gene: -
v_gene: TRBV9
j_gene: TRBJ2-7
abundance: -
CDR3nt: TGTGCCAGCAGCGTAGGGGGGGATACCTACGAGCAGTACTTC
CDR3aa: CASSVGGDTYEQYF

len: 16
d_gene: TRBD1
v_gene: TRBV9
j_gene: TRBJ2-7
abundance: -
CDR3nt: TGTGCCAGCAGCGTAGACACGGACAGGGGGAACTACGAGCAGTACTTC
CDR3aa: CASSVDTDRGNYEQYF

len: 12
d_gene: TRBD1
v_gene: TRBV9
j_gene: TRBJ1-2
abundance: -
CDR3nt: TGTGCCAGCAGGGACAGGGCCTATGGCTACACCTTC
CDR3aa: CASRDRAYGYTF

len: 14
d_gene: -
v_gene: TRBV19
j_gene: TRBJ1-2
abundance: -
CDR3nt: TGTGCCAGTACCCCCCCCCGGATAGGGGATGGCTACACCTTC
CDR3aa: CASTPPRIGDGYTF

len: 14
d_gene: -
v_gene: TRBV6-1
j_gene: TRBJ2-3
abundance: -
CDR3nt: TGTGCCAGCAGTGCCCCCAGGGCCACAGATACGCAGTATTTT
CDR3aa: CASSAPRATDTQYF

len: 12
d_gene: -
v_gene: TRBV4-1
j_gene: TRBJ2-7
abundance: -
CDR3nt: TGCGCCAGCAGCCAAGGGGTGGGGGAGCAGTACTTC
CDR3aa: CASSQGVGEQYF

len: 12
d_gene: -
v_gene: TRBV5-1
j_gene: TRBJ2-7
abundance: -
CDR3nt: TGCGCCAGCAGCCCCGAGGGCTACGAGCAGTACTTC
CDR3aa: CASSPEGYEQYF

len: 12
d_gene: -
v_gene: TRBV9
j_gene: TRBJ1-2
abundance: -
CDR3nt: TGTGCTAGCGGCAGGCAACTTATGGGCTACACCTTC
CDR3aa: CASGRQLMGYTF

len: 13
d_gene: -
v_gene: TRBV12-5
j_gene: TRBJ1-1
abundance: -
CDR3nt: TGTGCTAGTGGTTTGGACGGGGGGACTGAAGCTTTCTTT
CDR3aa: CASGLDGGTEAFF

len: 17
d_gene: -
v_gene: TRBV5-6
j_gene: TRBJ2-2
abundance: -
CDR3nt: TGTGCCAGCAGCACGGAGGTGGGGCAGGGAGAGACCGGGGAGCTGTTTTTT
CDR3aa: CASSTEVGQGETGELFF

len: 16
d_gene: TRBD1
v_gene: TRBV11-2
j_gene: TRBJ2-7
abundance: -
CDR3nt: TGTGCCAGCAGCCTCAACACCGGGACAGGGTTAAACGAGCAGTACTTC
CDR3aa: CASSLNTGTGLNEQYF

len: 12
d_gene: -
v_gene: TRBV19
j_gene: TRBJ1-2
abundance: -
CDR3nt: TGTGCCAGCAAGGATCTTAAGGCGTTCTACACCTTC
CDR3aa: CASKDLKAFYTF

len: 14
d_gene: -
v_gene: TRBV9
j_gene: TRBJ1-2
abundance: -
CDR3nt: TGTGCCAGCAGCGTAGACTCCGCTAACTATGGCTACACCTTC
CDR3aa: CASSVDSANYGYTF

len: 15
d_gene: TRBD1
v_gene: TRBV5-1
j_gene: TRBJ2-7
abundance: -
CDR3nt: TGCGCCAGCAGCTCCCCCGGGACAGGGCCGAACGAGCAGTACTTC
CDR3aa: CASSSPGTGPNEQYF